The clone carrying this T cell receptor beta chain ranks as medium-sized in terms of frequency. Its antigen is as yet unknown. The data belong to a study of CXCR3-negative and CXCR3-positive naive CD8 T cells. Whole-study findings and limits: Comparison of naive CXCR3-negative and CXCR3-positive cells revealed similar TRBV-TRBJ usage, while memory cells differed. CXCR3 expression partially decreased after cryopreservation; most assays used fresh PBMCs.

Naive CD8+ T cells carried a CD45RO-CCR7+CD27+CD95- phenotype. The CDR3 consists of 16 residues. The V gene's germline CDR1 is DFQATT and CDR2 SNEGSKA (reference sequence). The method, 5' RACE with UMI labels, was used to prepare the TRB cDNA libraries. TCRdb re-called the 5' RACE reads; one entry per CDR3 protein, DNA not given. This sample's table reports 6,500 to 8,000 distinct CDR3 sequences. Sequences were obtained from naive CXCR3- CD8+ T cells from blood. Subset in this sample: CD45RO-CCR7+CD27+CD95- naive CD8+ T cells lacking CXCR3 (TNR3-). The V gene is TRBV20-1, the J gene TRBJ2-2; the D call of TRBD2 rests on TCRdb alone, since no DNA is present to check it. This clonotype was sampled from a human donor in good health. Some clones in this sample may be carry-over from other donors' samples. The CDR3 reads CSADWAGGPNTGELFF.